What follows are 6 T cell receptor beta chains derived from one specimen sequenced in a study of identical twins. From the 5' RACE reads, TCRdb called clonotypes with MiXCR, one entry per CDR3 protein. Of about 1.7 million distinct CDR3 sequences listed, about 32% are singletons. The sequenced sample was cord blood. The receptors derive from a newborn girl in good health.

The rearrangement joins TRBV14 to TRBJ2-2, with 8 bases that match TRBD2. The CDR3 covers 15 residues. J was trimmed by 2 bases and V by 4 bases; bases with no gene match: 3. Per the germline V gene, CDR1 is SGHDN and CDR2 is FVKESK. This chain's CDR3 is CASSLAGINTGELFF. The CDR3 coding sequence is TGTGCCAGCAGCCTAGCGGGGATTAACACCGGGGAGCTGTTTTTT.

This clonotype was detected many times. The chain is built from TRBV12-3 or TRBV12-4 and TRBJ2-7; maybe TRBD1 (5 bases). V shed 3 bases and J shed 2 bases, with 5 bases lying between them. The CDR3 consists of 12 residues. CDR3 DNA: TGTGCCAGCAGTTTCAGGGCCTACGAGCAGTACTTC. Encoded protein: CASSFRAYEQYF.

The sample holds a few counts of this clonotype. The chain couples TRBV7-8 to TRBJ2-3; 7 bases are a match to TRBD2. Germline loops: CDR1 SGHVS, CDR2 FQNEAQ. V was pared by 3 bases and J by 0 bases, with 3 bases of the junction left unmatched. The CDR3 contains 15 residues. Here the CDR3 DNA reads TGTGCCAGCAGCTTCAGGCGGGGGAGCACAGATACGCAGTATTTT. Translating it yields CASSFRRGSTDTQYF.

Notes on this clonotype: This clone may be a read error of a much larger clone one base away. The CDR3 loop is CASSFAENYGYTF. CDR3 bases: TGTGCCAGCAGTTTCGCGGAGAACTATGGCTACACCTTC. The chain couples TRBV12-3 or TRBV12-4 to TRBJ1-2; D remains unclear. Trimming pared 3 bases from V and 2 bases from J, leaving 7 bases between. The CDR3 runs 13 residues.

This clonotype is a singleton in its sample. This rearrangement joins TRBV20-1 to TRBJ2-7, with D possibly being TRBD1 or TRBD2 (5 bases each). The CDR3 runs 13 residues. The germline gives CDR1 DFQATT, CDR2 SNEGSKA (reference sequence). Trimming shortened V by 6 bases and J by 6 bases, and 18 bases separated the two germline ends. The CDR3 region is CSAHKRGRGEQYF. DNA for the CDR3: TGCAGTGCCCATAAACGGGGAAGGGGCGAGCAGTACTTC.

V is TRBV2 and J is TRBJ1-5, with 8 bases aligning to TRBD1. J was trimmed by 0 bases and V by 7 bases; bases with no gene match: 8. The CDR3 has 16 amino acids. The germline V gene has CDR1 SNHLY and CDR2 FYNNEI. Here the CDR3 reads CASTGQGPYSNQPQHF. The CDR3 DNA reads TGTGCCAGCACAGGACAGGGCCCATATAGCAATCAGCCCCAGCATTTT.